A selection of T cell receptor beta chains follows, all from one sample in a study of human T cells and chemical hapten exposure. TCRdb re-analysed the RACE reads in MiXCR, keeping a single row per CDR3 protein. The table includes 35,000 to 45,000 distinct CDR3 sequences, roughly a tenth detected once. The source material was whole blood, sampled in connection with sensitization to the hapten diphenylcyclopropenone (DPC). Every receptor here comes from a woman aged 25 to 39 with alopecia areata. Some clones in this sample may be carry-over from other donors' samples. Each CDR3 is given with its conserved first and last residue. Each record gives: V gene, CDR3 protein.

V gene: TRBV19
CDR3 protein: CASSSTDSGNTIYF

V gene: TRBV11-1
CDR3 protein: CASSLEMNTEVFF

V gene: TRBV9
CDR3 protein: CASSPRVGENEKLFF

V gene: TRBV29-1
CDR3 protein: CSVSDRNSYEQYF

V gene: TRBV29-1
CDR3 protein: CSVDPGRGLGYTF

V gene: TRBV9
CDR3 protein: CASSVRDRESPLHF

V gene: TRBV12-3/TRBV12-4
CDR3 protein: CASSLALVRVGQYF

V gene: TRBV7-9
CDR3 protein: CASSPTSGDVYEQYF

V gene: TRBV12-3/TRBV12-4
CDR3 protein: CASSLAGQIMDGYTF

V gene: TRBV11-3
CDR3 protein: CASSESYVSPLHF

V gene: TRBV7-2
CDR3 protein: CASSADSAGTQYF

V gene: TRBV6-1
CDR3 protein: CASSVQQGGYEQYF

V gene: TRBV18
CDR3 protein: CASSPGRETQYF

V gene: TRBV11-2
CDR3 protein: CASSLGPGGAGQYF

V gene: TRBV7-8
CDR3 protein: CASSSGIQETQYF

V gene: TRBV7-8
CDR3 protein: CASSPGEGAGGNQPQHF

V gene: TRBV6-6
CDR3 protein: CASSQATQSSYEQYF

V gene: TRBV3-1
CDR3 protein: CASSLPASLQYF

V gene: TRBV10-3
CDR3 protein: CAISAGQGNYYEQYF

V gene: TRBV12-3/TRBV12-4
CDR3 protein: CASSPDLTGHQFADTQYF

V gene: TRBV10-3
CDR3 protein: CAISGRLDTQYF

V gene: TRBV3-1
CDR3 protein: CASSQVGGKEPQHF

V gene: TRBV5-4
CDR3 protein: CASSLGRGRVAGNTIYF

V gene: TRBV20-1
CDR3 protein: CSAISDRGQETQYF

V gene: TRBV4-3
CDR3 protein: CASSQDNKNIQYF

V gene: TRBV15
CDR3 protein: CATSREGDSYNEQFF

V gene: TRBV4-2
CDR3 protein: CASSQDGRQVYGYTF

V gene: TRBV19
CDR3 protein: CASSAYILGIDSPLHF

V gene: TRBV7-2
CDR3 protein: CASSPARGLNTEAFF

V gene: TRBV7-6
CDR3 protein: CASSPTYLDTQYF

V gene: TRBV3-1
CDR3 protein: CASSQGLDNSPLHF

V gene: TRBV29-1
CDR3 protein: CSVKTGGNTGELFF

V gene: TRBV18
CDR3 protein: CASSPSGSEPGGNIQYF

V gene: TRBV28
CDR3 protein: CASSLMGGGVYEQYF

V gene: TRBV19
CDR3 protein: CASSKEGTSLFTGELFF

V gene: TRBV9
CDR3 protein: CASSSARDYEQYF

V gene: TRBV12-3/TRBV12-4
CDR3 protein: CASSPLKSRSGELFF

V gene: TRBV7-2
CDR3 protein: CASSLVPGDEQYF

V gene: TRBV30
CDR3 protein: CAWSRLAVGNTEAFF

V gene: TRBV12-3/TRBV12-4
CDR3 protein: CASSWTALSYEQYF

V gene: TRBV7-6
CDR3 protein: CASSQGLAGGTDPNEQFF